A single sample is the source of the 25 T cell receptor beta chains below, sequenced in a study of blood T cell repertoires in COVID-19. The method was immunoSEQ multiplex PCR; TCRdb's version includes in-frame clones alone and lacks a portion of them. The sample shows about 270,000 clones, about 90% of them seen only once. What was sequenced was peripheral blood. The source is a woman under 40 with COVID-19, enrolled during active disease.

The chain links TRBV21-1 to TRBJ2-7; TRBD2 was called by the table and not checked on the DNA. TRBV21-1 is a pseudogene. CDR3 length: 17 amino acids. This CDR3 is CARWSGDPPVSSYEQYF. The CDR3 DNA is TGTGCCAGATGGAGCGGGGACCCACCCGTGAGCTCCTACGAGCAGTACTTC.

The genes are TRBV6-5 and TRBJ2-7; 11 bases agree with TRBD2. There are 12 residues in the CDR3. Looked up from germline, CDR1 is MNHEY and CDR2 is SVGAGI. J lost 4 bases, V lost 7 bases, and 0 bases had no gene match. CDR3 nucleotide sequence: TGTGCCAGCACTAGCGGGGGGTACGAGCAGTACTTC. It is translated as CASTSGGYEQYF.

The V and J genes are TRBV18 and TRBJ2-7, with D hard to call. The CDR3 consists of 16 residues. V was clipped by 3 bases and J by 2 bases, with 17 bases between them. Germline-derived CDR1 and CDR2 are KGHSH and LQKENI. Written as DNA, the CDR3 is TGTGCCAGCTCACCGATGGTGGTGTCAGTTCCCTACGAGCAGTACTTC. This sequence encodes CASSPMVVSVPYEQYF.

The V gene is TRBV6-5, the J gene TRBJ2-1, with 11 nucleotides matching TRBD1. The CDR3 runs to 15 residues. Germline CDR1 MNHEY, CDR2 SVGAGI. The V gene end was trimmed by 3 bases and the J gene end by 7 bases; junction bases not matched to a gene: 5. The CDR3 spells CASSYGTGGRNEQFF. CDR3 sequence (DNA): TGTGCCAGCAGTTATGGGACAGGGGGTAGGAATGAGCAGTTCTTC.

This sequence joins TRBV5-4 and TRBJ2-6, with D possibly being TRBD1 (5 bases). Trimming took off 0 bases at V and 4 bases at J, with 8 bases between the two ends. Germline CDR1 and CDR2: SGHNT and YYREEE (reference sequence). There are 15 residues in the CDR3. DNA for the CDR3: TGTGCCAGCAGCTTGGACAGGTCGGGGGCCAACGTCCTGACTTTC. It is translated as CASSLDRSGANVLTF.

Worth noting for this clone: Other DNA sequences from this sample encode an identical CDR3 as well. The V gene is TRBV3-1 (or the pseudogene TRBV3-2), the J gene TRBJ2-7; tentative D call: TRBD2 (5 bases). V lost 4 bases and J 1 base, leaving 11 bases between the germline ends. The CDR3 runs 14 residues. CDR1 is LGHDT and CDR2 is YNNKEL in the germline V gene (reference sequence). CDR3: CASSPGLGSYEQYF. CDR3 DNA sequence: TGTGCCAGCAGCCCCGGACTGGGATCCTACGAGCAGTACTTC.

This clone has more than one count but fewer than ten. The chain uses TRBV19 and TRBJ2-2; TRBD1 matches 8 bases. Germline CDR1 and CDR2: LNHDA and SQIVND (reference sequence). The CDR3 is 15 residues long. The J segment lost 7 bases and the V segment lost 10 bases, leaving 14 bases of the junction unmatched. The CDR3, as DNA: TGTGCCACCCTCGGGAGCAGGGGGCTCGGCGGGGAGCTGTTTTTT. This codes for CATLGSRGLGGELFF.

The chain recombines TRBV4-2 with TRBJ2-1; 8 bases line up with TRBD1. This CDR3 comprises 14 residues. CDR1 is LGHNA and CDR2 is YNFKEQ in the germline V gene. V lost 5 bases and J lost 10; bases outside the gene matches: 10. CDR3 nucleotides: TGTGCCAGCAGCTACCGCCCAGGGGGCGACGAGCAGTTCTTC. It codes for CASSYRPGGDEQFF.

The chain links TRBV6-5 to TRBJ1-2; D uncertain. The CDR3 spans 15 residues. The ends were cut back, 6 bases at V and 1 base at J, with 15 bases in the middle. Per the germline V gene, CDR1 is MNHEY and CDR2 is SVGAGI. The DNA for the CDR3 is TGTGCCAGCAGACTCGCCCCGGGTGATAACTATGGCTACACCTTC. This codes for CASRLAPGDNYGYTF.

This chain links TRBV11-2 with TRBJ2-7; D might be TRBD2 (5 bases). Per germline, CDR1 SGHAT and CDR2 FQNNGV. V lost 5 bases and J lost 2, with 16 bases in between. The length of the CDR3 is 15 residues. CDR3 in amino acids: CASSLRPDGTYEQYF. DNA of the CDR3: TGTGCCAGCAGCCTCCGCCCTGACGGGACCTACGAGCAGTACTTC.

CDR3 sequence (DNA): TGTGCCAGTATCCTCAGGCCTAGCACAGATACGCAGTATTTT. This sequence encodes CASILRPSTDTQYF. The chain has TRBV19 and TRBJ2-3; D not certain. The germline V gene encodes CDR1 LNHDA and CDR2 SQIVND (reference sequence). CDR3 length: 14 amino acids. V lost 7 bases and J lost 0, with 11 bases in between.

V is TRBV6-5 and J is TRBJ1-3; 8 nucleotides match TRBD1. The CDR3 has 15 amino acids. After removal of 6 bases from V and 4 bases from J, the junction contained 8 bases not matched to a gene. Per the germline V gene, CDR1 is MNHEY and CDR2 is SVGAGI. The CDR3 bases are TGTGCCAGCAGCTCCCAGGGGGCGCGGGGAAACACCATATATTTT. Protein sequence: CASSSQGARGNTIYF.

This sequence joins TRBV6-2 or TRBV6-3 and TRBJ2-1; D remains ambiguous. Germline assignment: CDR1 MNHEY and CDR2 SVGEGT. The CDR3 has 17 amino acids. The ends were cut back, 4 bases at V and 5 bases at J, with 21 bases in the middle. CDR3 nucleotide sequence: TGTGCCAGCAGTTTCAGACTGGTGATTAGCAAGGACAATGAGCAGTTCTTC. Encoded protein: CASSFRLVISKDNEQFF.

The V gene is TRBV19, the J gene TRBJ1-2; 9 bases agree with TRBD1. With 5 bases clipped from V and 8 bases from J, the junction kept 6 bases outside the gene matches. Looked up from germline, CDR1 is LNHDA and CDR2 is SQIVND (reference sequence). The length of the CDR3 is 13 residues. The CDR3 sequence: CASSPRDRDGYTF. In DNA, the CDR3 is TGTGCCAGTAGTCCACGGGACAGGGACGGCTACACCTTC.

V gene TRBV10-2 combines with J gene TRBJ2-7; weak D call: TRBD1 (5 bases). Trimming pared 4 bases from V and 3 bases from J, leaving 7 bases between. CDR1 WSHSY and CDR2 SAAADI come from the germline V gene. The CDR3 runs 12 residues. CDR3 sequence: CASSARGYEQYF. The CDR3 DNA follows: TGCGCCAGCAGTGCAAGGGGCTACGAGCAGTACTTC.

Points on this clone: At one end the junction does not follow the germline gene, possibly because of a read error. The chain carries TRBV2 and TRBJ1-4; no clear D gene. There are 15 residues in the CDR3. Germline CDR1 SNHLY, CDR2 FYNNEI. Written as DNA, the CDR3 is TGTGCCAGCAGTGAAGCCAGTCAGGTTCCTGGCCCTAAACGTTTT. Its protein product is CASSEASQVPGPKRF.

The CDR3 region is CSVELYNEQFF. The CDR3 nucleotides read TGCAGCGTTGAACTCTACAATGAGCAGTTCTTC. The rearrangement joins TRBV29-1 to TRBJ2-1, with no clear D. V lost 2 bases to trimming and J lost 3 bases, with 2 bases between them. The CDR3 has 11 amino acids. Germline lookup yields CDR1 SQVTM and CDR2 ANQGSEA.

Worth noting for this clone: The sample contains more than one DNA sequence encoding this CDR3. This chain joins TRBV19 and TRBJ2-1; D is unclear. With 3 bases removed from V and 0 bases from J, the gap between germline ends came to 9 bases. The CDR3 sequence is 15 residues long. Germline CDR1 LNHDA, CDR2 SQIVND (reference sequence). Here the CDR3 reads CASSIGQSSYNEQFF. In nucleotides, the CDR3 is TGTGCCAGTAGTATTGGGCAGAGCTCCTACAATGAGCAGTTCTTC.

For this clone: The sample contains more than one DNA sequence encoding this CDR3. V gene TRBV20-1 combines with J gene TRBJ2-7; D not resolved. The CDR3 length is 10 residues. The germline gives CDR1 DFQATT, CDR2 SNEGSKA (reference sequence). The ends were cut back, 6 bases at V and 3 bases at J, with 6 bases in the middle. The CDR3 DNA sequence: TGCAGTGCGTCCGGCTACGAGCAGTACTTC. This sequence encodes CSASGYEQYF.

V gene TRBV7-8 combines with J gene TRBJ2-1, with 11 bases lining up with TRBD2. The CDR3 totals 17 residues. V dropped 11 bases and J dropped 1; count of bases not matched to a gene: 13. CDR1 is SGHVS and CDR2 is FQNEAQ in the germline V gene. The CDR3 loop is CAVLAGATRVSYNEQFF. The CDR3 region has the DNA TGTGCCGTACTAGCGGGGGCCACCCGGGTATCCTACAATGAGCAGTTCTTC.

The chain employs TRBV19 and TRBJ2-3, with 9 bases identical to TRBD1. The V segment lost 5 bases and the J segment 3 bases; nucleotides outside the gene matches: 6. The CDR3 is made up of 15 amino acids. Germline V lookup: CDR1 LNHDA, CDR2 SQIVND (reference sequence). The CDR3 coding sequence is TGTGCCAGTAGTCCACACAGGGGGCGGACAGATACGCAGTATTTT. Translated, it gives CASSPHRGRTDTQYF. Full variable domain (rest looked up from reference TRBV19 and TRBJ2-3): DGGITQSPKYLFRKEGQNVTLSCEQNLNHDAMYWYRQDPGQGLRLIYYSQIVNDFQKGDIAEGYSVSREKKESFPLTVTSAQKNPTAFYLCASSPHRGRTDTQYFGPGTRLTVL.

This chain links TRBV5-6 with TRBJ2-7, with a weak D call TRBD2 (7 bases). Germline loops: CDR1 SGHDT, CDR2 YYEEEE. The ends were cut back, 2 bases at V and 2 bases at J, with 17 bases in the middle. This CDR3 has 16 residues. CDR3 coding DNA: TGTGCCAGCAGCTTAGACGGGGGGCCTGGGCCCTACGAGCAGTACTTC. This sequence encodes CASSLDGGPGPYEQYF. Full variable domain (missing parts from reference TRBV5-6 and TRBJ2-7): DAGVTQSPTHLIKTRGQQVTLRCSPKSGHDTVSWYQQALGQGPQFIFQYYEEEERQRGNFPDRFSGHQFPNYSSELNVNALLLGDSALYLCASSLDGGPGPYEQYFGPGTRLTVT.

CDR3: CASSYRGANEQYF. CDR3 coding DNA: TGTGCCAGCAGTTACAGGGGTGCCAACGAGCAGTACTTC. The chain employs TRBV28 and TRBJ2-7; 7 bases match TRBD1. The length of the CDR3 is 13 residues. V lost 4 bases, J lost 5 bases, and 5 bases stayed unmatched. Germline V CDR1 and CDR2: MDHEN, SYDVKM.

The chain couples TRBV5-4 to TRBJ1-1; tentatively, D is TRBD1 (5 bases). The CDR3 totals 14 residues. Germline CDR1 is SGHNT and CDR2 is YYREEE (reference sequence). V lost 4 bases and J lost 4, with 14 bases in between. CDR3 nucleotides: TGTGCCAGCAGCAACGCAGGGCGGACCACTGAAGCTTTCTTT. This gives the protein CASSNAGRTTEAFF.

This sequence joins TRBV5-4 and TRBJ2-7; 7 nucleotides agree with TRBD1. Per germline, CDR1 SGHNT and CDR2 YYREEE (reference sequence). This CDR3 region has 15 residues. V shed 4 bases, J shed 3 bases, and the junction held 10 bases outside the gene matches. CDR3 nucleotide sequence: TGTGCCAGCAGCGGGGGACAGACACCCAACTACGAGCAGTACTTC. Translated, it gives CASSGGQTPNYEQYF.